The clone carrying this TCR beta chain was observed a few times. Its antigen is not identified. TCRdb re-derived calls from the reads in MiXCR, one entry per CDR3 protein. This repertoire shows roughly 760,000 distinct CDR3 sequences, 35% to 45% found once; its top ten account for roughly 2.9%. The data are from a study of T cell repertoires in cytomegalovirus infection. Overall study context: Public TCR beta signatures provided an indication of both CMV infection and a matching HLA type. General study findings and limits: Frequencies of public TCR beta families were cumulated, and this identified carriers of CMV plus the relevant HLA. The response measured ex vivo was dominated by TCR beta clonotypes (HLA-C-restricted and CMV-specific).

In germline, CDR1 is MGHRA, CDR2 YSYEKL. The CDR3 consists of 14 residues. J gave up 8 bases and V 1 base, and 5 bases lay outside the gene matches. Sequenced sample: PBMCs. The sequence was obtained from a human donor in good health (CMV status not recorded). Some clones in this sample may be carry-over from other donors' samples. The chain employs TRBV4-1 and TRBJ1-2; 9 nucleotides align to TRBD1. CDR3 in DNA: TGCGCCAGCAGCCAAGTGGGGGACAGGGAAGGCTACACCTTC. It codes for CASSQVGDREGYTF.